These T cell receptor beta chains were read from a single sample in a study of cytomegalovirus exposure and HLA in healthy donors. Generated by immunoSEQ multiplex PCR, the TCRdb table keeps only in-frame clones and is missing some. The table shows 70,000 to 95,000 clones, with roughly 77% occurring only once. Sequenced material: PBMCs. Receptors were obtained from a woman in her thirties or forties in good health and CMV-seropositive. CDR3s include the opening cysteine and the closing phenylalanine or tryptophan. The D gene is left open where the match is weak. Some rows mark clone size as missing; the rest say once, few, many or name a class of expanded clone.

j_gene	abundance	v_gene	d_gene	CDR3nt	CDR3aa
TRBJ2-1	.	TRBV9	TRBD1	TGTGCCAGCAGCGATCACCAACGGGACAGGGTGGACAATGAGCAGTTCTTC	CASSDHQRDRVDNEQFF
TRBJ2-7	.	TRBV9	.	TGTGCCAGCAGCGTAGGAGCGGAGGGGTTAAACGAGCAGTACTTC	CASSVGAEGLNEQYF
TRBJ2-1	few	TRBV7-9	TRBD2	TGTGCCAGCAGCTCTAGCGGGAGCTACAATGAGCAGTTCTTC	CASSSSGSYNEQFF
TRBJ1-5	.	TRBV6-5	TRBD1	TGTGCCAGCAGTTTAACAGGGGGGACGGATCAGCCCCAGCATTTT	CASSLTGGTDQPQHF
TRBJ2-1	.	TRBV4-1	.	TGCGCCAGCAGCCTTTACTTGGGCAGGACCTACAATGAGCAGTTCTTC	CASSLYLGRTYNEQFF
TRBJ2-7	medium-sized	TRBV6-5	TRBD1	TGTGCCAGCAGGCTCCGGGACAGCTACGAGCAGTACTTC	CASRLRDSYEQYF
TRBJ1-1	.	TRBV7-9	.	TGTGCCAGCAGCTTAGGCAGTCCTGAAGCTTTCTTT	CASSLGSPEAFF
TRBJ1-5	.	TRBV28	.	TGTGCCAGCAGCCGTCACAGTAGCAATCAGCCCCAGCATTTT	CASSRHSSNQPQHF
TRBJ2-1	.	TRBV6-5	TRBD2	TGTGCCAGCAGTTTCCGACTAGCGGCTTACAATGAGCAGTTCTTC	CASSFRLAAYNEQFF
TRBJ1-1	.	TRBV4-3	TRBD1	TGCGCCAGCAGCCCGTGGACGGACAGGGACACTGAAGCTTTCTTT	CASSPWTDRDTEAFF
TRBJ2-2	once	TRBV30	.	TGTGCCTGGGCGGTCCCTGGAGGGGAGCTGTTTTTT	CAWAVPGGELFF
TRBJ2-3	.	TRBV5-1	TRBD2	TGCGCCAGCAGCTTCGTCAAACTGACTAGCGAGCTCACCACTAGCACAGATACGCAGTATTTT	CASSFVKLTSELTTSTDTQYF
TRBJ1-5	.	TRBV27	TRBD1	TGTGCCAGCAGGATTAGAACAGGGGACGGTCAGCCCCAGCATTTT	CASRIRTGDGQPQHF
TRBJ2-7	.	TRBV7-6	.	TGTGCCAGCAGCTTAGAAGCCTCCTCCGGACTCGAGCAGTACTTC	CASSLEASSGLEQYF
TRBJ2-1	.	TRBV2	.	TGTGCCACCAGACGACAGCCCGACTCCTACAATGAGCAGTTCTTC	CATRRQPDSYNEQFF
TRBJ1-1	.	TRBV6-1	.	TGTGCCAGCAGTGAAAGAACGGGCACTGAAGCTTTCTTT	CASSERTGTEAFF
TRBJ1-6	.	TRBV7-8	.	TGTGCCAGCAGCTTTGACAGCGACAATTCACCCCTCCACTTT	CASSFDSDNSPLHF
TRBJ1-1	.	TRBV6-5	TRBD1	TGTGCCAGCAGGTCGACAGGGTTGACTGAAGCTTTCTTT	CASRSTGLTEAFF
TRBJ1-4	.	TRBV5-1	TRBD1	TGCGCCAGCAGCCAGGACAGGGTAGGCGAAAAACTGTTTTTT	CASSQDRVGEKLFF
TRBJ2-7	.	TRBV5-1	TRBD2	TGCGCCAGCAGCTTGACACTAGCGGGAGGGAGCTCCTACGAGCAGTACTTC	CASSLTLAGGSSYEQYF
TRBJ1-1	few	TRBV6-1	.	TGTGCCAGCAGCGAATCCGGGGGGAACACTGAAGCTTTCTTT	CASSESGGNTEAFF
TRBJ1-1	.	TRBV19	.	TGTGCCAGTAGAAGACAGGCTAGACCTGAAGCTTTCTTT	CASRRQARPEAFF
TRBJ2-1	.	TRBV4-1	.	TGCGCCAGCAGCCAAGATCTTCCAGGGGTAATGGTAAACAATGAGCAGTTCTTC	CASSQDLPGVMVNNEQFF
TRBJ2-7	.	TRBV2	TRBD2	TGTGCCAGCAGGGACCTAGCGGGAGACGGCTACGAGCAGTACTTC	CASRDLAGDGYEQYF
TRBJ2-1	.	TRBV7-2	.	TGTGCCAGCAGCGCGCGGACGGGATTGCAGTTCTTC	CASSARTGLQFF
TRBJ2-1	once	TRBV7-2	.	TGTGCCAGCAGCTTTAATCCGGCGGGCTCCTACAATGAGCAGTTCTTC	CASSFNPAGSYNEQFF
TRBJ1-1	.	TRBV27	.	TGTGCCAGCAGTTTCACAAAAACAAGGGGGAACACTGAAGCTTTCTTT	CASSFTKTRGNTEAFF
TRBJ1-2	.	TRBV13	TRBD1	TGTGCCAGCAGCTCCGGACAGGGGGCATCTCCAAACTATGGCTACACCTTC	CASSSGQGASPNYGYTF
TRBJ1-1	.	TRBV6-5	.	TGTGCCAGCACCACAGACATTTACACTGAAGCTTTCTTT	CASTTDIYTEAFF
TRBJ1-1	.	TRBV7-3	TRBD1	TGTGCCAGCAGCTTAGGGACAGCCACTGAAGCTTTCTTT	CASSLGTATEAFF
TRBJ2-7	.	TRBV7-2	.	TGTGCCAGCAGCTTGAGCTCCTACGAGCAGTACTTC	CASSLSSYEQYF
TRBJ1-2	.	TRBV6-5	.	TGTGCCAGCAGTCTGCGGGCTGGGGTCCTCTATGGCTACACCTTC	CASSLRAGVLYGYTF